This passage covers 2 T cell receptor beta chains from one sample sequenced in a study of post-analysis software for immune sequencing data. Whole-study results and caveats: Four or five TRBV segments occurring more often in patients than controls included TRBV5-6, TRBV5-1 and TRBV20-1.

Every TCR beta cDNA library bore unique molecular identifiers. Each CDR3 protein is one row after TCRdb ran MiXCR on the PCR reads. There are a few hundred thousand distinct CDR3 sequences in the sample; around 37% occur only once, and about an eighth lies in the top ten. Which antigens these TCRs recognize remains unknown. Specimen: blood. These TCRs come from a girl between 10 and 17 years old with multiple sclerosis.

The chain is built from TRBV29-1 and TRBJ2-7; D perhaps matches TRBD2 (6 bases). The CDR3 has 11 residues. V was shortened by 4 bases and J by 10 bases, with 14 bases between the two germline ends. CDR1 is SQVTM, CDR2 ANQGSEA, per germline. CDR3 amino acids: CSVVFSGDQYF. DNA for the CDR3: TGCAGCGTTGTATTTTCGGGGGACCAGTACTTC.

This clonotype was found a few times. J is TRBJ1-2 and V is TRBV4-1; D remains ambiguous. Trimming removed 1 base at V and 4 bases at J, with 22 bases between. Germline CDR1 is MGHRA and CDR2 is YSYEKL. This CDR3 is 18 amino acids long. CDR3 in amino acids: CASSQALQRKGPRYGYTF. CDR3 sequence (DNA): TGCGCCAGCAGCCAAGCCCTGCAACGGAAAGGACCGCGCTATGGCTACACCTTC.